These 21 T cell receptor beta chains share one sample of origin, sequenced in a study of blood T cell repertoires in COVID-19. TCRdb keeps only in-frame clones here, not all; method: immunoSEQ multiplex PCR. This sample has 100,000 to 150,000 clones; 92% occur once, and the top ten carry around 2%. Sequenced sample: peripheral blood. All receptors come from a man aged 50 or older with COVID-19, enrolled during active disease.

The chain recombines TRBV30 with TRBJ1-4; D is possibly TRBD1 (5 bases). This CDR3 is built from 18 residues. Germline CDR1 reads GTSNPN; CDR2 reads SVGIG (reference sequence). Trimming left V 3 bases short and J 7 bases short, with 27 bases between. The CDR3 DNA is TGTGCCTGGAGCGGATCCCACACCGACAGTGGATATAGTGAAAAACTGTTTTTT. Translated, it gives CAWSGSHTDSGYSEKLFF.

The CDR3 loop is CASRGGGEQYF. As DNA, the CDR3 is TGTGCCAGCAGGGGGGGAGGGGAGCAGTACTTC. The chain carries TRBV6-5 and TRBJ2-7, with TRBD2 matching over 7 bases. Germline lookup yields CDR1 MNHEY and CDR2 SVGAGI. Trimming removed 6 bases from V and 7 bases from J; junction bases left unmatched: 3. This CDR3 comprises 11 residues.

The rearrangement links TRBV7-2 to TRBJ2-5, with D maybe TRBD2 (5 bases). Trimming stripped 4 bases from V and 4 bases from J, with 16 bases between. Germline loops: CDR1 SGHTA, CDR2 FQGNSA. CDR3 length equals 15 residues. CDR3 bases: TGTGCCAGCAGCTACTCCGGGGTCGCCCCAGAGACCCAGTACTTC. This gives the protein CASSYSGVAPETQYF.

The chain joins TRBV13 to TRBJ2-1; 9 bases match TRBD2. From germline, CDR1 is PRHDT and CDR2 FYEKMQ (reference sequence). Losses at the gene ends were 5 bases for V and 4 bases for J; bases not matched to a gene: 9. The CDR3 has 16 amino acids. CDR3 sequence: CASSQTLAGPYNEQFF. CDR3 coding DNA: TGTGCCAGCAGCCAAACACTAGCGGGCCCGTACAATGAGCAGTTCTTC.

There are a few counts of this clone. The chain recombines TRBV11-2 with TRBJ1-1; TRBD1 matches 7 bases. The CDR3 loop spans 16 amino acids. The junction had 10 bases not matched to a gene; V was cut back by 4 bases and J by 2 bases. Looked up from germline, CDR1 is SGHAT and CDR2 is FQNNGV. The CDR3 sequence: CASSSQAGQSNTEAFF. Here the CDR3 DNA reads TGTGCCAGCAGCTCCCAGGCGGGACAGTCTAACACTGAAGCTTTCTTT.

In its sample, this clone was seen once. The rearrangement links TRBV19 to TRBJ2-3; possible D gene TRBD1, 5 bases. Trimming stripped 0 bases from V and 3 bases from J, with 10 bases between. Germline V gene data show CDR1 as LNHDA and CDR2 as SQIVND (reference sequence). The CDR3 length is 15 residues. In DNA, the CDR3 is TGTGCCAGTAGTATAGAAGGGGCAGTTACAGATACGCAGTATTTT. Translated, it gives CASSIEGAVTDTQYF.

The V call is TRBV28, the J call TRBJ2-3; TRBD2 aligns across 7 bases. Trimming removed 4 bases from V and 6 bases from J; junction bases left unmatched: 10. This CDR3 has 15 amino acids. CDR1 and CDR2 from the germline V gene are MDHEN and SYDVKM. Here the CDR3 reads CASSSSGTKGDTQYF. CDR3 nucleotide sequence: TGTGCCAGCAGTTCCAGCGGGACGAAGGGGGATACGCAGTATTTT.

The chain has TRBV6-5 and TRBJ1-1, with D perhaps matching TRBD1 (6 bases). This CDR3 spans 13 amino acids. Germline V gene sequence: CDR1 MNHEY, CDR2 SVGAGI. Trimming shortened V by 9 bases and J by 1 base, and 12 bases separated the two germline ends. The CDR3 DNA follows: TGTGCCAGTGGTTCGACAGGGAACACTGAAGCTTTCTTT. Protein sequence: CASGSTGNTEAFF.

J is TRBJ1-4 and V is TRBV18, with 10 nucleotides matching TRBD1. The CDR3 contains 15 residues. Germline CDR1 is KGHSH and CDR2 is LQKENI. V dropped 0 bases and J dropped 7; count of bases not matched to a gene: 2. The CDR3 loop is CASSPPGQGSEKLFF. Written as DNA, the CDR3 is TGTGCCAGCTCACCACCGGGACAGGGGAGTGAAAAACTGTTTTTT. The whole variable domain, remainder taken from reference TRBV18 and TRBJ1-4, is NAGVMQNPRHLVRRRGQEARLRCSPMKGHSHVYWYRQLPEEGLKFMVYLQKENIIDESGMPKERFSAEFPKEGPSILRIQQVVRGDSAAYFCASSPPGQGSEKLFFGSGTQLSVL.

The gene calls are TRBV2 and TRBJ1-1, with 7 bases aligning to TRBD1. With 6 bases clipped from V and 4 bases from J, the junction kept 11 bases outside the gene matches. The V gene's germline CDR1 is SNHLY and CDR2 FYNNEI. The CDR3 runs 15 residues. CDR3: CASSSTGTVGTEAFF. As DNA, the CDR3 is TGTGCCAGCAGCTCGACAGGGACGGTCGGCACTGAAGCTTTCTTT.

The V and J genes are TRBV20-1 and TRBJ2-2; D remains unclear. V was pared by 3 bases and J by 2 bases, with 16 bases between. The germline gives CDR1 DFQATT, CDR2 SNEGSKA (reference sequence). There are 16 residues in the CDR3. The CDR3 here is CSASSLESYNTGELFF. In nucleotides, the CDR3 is TGCAGTGCTAGTTCGTTGGAGAGTTACAACACCGGGGAGCTGTTTTTT.

CDR3: CASSAPGQGTGGEAFF. CDR3 in DNA: TGTGCCAGCAGTGCCCCGGGACAGGGGACGGGCGGTGAAGCTTTCTTT. The chain has TRBV6-2 or TRBV6-3 and TRBJ1-1, with 10 bases matching TRBD1. From germline, CDR1 is MNHEY and CDR2 SVGEGT. The CDR3 loop spans 16 amino acids. Trimming cost V 5 bases and J 7 bases; bases outside gene matches: 13.

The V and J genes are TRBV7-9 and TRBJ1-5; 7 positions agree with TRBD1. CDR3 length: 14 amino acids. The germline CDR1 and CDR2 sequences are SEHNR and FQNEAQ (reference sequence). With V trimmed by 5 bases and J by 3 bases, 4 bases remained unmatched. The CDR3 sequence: CASSRDSFNQPQHF. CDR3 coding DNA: TGTGCCAGCAGCCGGGACAGCTTCAATCAGCCCCAGCATTTT.

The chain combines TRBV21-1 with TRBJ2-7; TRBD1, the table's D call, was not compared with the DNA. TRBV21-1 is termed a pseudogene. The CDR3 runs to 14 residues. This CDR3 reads CASPAQGNSYEQYF. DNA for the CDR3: TGTGCCAGCCCGGCTCAGGGGAATTCGTACGAGCAGTACTTC.

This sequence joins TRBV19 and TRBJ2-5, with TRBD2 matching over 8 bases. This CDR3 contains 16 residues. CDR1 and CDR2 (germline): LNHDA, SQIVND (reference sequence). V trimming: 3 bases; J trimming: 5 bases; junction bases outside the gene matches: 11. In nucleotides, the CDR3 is TGTGCCAGTAGTATCCTCTCAGCGGGAGCGGTGGAGACCCAGTACTTC. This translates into CASSILSAGAVETQYF.

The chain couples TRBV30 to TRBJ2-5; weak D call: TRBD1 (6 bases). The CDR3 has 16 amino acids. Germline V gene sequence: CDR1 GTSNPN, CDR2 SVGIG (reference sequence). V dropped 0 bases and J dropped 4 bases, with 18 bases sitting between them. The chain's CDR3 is CAWSVQGGVSPETQYF. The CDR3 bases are TGTGCCTGGAGTGTACAAGGGGGAGTCTCCCCAGAGACCCAGTACTTC.

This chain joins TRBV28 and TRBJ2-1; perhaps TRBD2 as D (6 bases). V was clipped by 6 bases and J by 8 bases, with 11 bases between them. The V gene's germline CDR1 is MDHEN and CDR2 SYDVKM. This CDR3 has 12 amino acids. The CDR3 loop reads CASSRLVDEQFF. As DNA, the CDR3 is TGTGCCAGCAGCCGACTAGTCGATGAGCAGTTCTTC.

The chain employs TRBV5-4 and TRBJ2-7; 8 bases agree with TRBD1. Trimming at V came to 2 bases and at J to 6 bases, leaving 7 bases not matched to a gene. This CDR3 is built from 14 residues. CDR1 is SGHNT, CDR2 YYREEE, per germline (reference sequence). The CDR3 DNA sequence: TGTGCCAGCAGCTTTAGCCCGGACAGGGCCGAGCAGTACGTC. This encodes CASSFSPDRAEQYV.

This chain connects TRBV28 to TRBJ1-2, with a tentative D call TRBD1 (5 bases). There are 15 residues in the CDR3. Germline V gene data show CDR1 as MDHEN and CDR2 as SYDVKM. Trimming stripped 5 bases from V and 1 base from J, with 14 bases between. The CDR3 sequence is CASSMPGLGNYGYTF. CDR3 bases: TGTGCCAGCAGTATGCCGGGACTGGGTAACTATGGCTACACCTTC.

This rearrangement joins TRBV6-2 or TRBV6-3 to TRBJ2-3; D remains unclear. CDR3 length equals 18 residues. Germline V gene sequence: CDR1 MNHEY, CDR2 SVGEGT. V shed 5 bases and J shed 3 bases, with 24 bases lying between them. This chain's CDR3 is CASSPEATSWPETDTQYF. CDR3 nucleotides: TGTGCCAGCAGTCCCGAGGCAACGAGCTGGCCGGAGACAGATACGCAGTATTTT.

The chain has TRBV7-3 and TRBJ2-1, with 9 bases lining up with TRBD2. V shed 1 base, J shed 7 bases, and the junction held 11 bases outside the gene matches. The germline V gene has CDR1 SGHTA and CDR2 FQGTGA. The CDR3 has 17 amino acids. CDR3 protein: CASSLKAGLAGLNEQFF. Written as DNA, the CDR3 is TGTGCCAGCAGCTTAAAGGCCGGGCTAGCGGGATTGAATGAGCAGTTCTTC.